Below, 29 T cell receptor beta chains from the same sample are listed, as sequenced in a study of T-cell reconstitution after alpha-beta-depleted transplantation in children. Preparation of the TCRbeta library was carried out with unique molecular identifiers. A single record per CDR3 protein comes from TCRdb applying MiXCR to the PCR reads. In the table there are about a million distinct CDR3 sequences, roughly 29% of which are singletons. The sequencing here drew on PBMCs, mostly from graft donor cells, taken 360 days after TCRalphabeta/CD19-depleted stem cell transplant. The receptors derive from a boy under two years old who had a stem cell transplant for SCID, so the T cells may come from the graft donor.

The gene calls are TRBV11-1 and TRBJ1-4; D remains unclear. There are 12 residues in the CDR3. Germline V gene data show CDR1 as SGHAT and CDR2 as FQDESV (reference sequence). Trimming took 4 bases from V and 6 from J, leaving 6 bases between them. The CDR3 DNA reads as TGTGCCAGCAGCTCCTGGGATGAAAAACTGTTTTTT. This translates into CASSSWDEKLFF.

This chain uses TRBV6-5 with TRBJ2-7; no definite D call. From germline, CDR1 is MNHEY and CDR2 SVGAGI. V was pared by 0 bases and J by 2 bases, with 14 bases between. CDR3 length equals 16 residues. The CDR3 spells CASSYSGPFGAYEQYF. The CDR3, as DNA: TGTGCCAGCAGTTACTCCGGACCTTTTGGGGCCTACGAGCAGTACTTC.

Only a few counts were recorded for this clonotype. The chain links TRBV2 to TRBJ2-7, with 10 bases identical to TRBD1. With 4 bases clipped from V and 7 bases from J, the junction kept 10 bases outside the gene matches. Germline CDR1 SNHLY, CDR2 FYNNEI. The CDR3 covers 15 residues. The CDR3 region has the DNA TGTGCCAGCAGTGGGGCCGGGACAGGGGAGGGAGAGCAGTACTTC. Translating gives CASSGAGTGEGEQYF.

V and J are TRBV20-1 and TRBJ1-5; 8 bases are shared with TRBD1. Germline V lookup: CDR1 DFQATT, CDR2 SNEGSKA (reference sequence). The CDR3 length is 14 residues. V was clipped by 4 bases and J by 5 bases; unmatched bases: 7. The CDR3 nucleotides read TGCAGTGCTACCGACAGGGGATGGGATCAGCCCCAGCATTTT. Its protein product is CSATDRGWDQPQHF.

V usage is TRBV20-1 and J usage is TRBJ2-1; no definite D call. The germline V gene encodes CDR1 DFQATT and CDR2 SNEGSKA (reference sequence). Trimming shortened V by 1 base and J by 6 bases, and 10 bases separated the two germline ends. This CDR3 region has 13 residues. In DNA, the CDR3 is TGCAGTGCTAGAGGGGTTTCAGCCAATGAGCAGTTCTTC. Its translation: CSARGVSANEQFF.

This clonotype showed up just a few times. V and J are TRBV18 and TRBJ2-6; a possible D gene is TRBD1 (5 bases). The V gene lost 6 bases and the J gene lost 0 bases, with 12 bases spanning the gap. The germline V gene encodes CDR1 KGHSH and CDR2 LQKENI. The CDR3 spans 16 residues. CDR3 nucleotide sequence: TGTGCCAGCTCCCGTACAGGCGACTCTGGGGCCAACGTCCTGACTTTC. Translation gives CASSRTGDSGANVLTF.

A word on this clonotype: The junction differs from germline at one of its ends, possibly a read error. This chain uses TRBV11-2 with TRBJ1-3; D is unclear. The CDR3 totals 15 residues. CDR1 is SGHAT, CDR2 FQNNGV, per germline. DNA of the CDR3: TGTACCAGCAGCTTAGTAGCGGTCCCTGGAAACACCATATATTTT. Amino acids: CTSSLVAVPGNTIYF.

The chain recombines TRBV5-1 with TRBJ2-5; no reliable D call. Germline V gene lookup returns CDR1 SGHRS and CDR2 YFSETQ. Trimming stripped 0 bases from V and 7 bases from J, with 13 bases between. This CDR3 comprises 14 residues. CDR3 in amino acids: CASSLGGSAVTQYF. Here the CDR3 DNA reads TGCGCCAGCAGCTTGGGGGGTTCGGCGGTGACCCAGTACTTC.

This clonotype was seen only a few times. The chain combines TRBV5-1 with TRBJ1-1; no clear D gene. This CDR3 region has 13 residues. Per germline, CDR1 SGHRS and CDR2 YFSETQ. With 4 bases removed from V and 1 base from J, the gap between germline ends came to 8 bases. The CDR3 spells CASSRVPNTEAFF. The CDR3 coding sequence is TGCGCCAGCAGCCGGGTGCCGAACACTGAAGCTTTCTTT.

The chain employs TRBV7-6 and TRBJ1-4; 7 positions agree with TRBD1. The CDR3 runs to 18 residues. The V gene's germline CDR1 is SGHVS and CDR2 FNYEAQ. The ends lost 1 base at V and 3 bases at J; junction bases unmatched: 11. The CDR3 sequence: CASSLEHPQGGANEKLFF. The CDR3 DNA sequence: TGTGCCAGCAGCTTAGAACACCCTCAGGGGGGGGCTAATGAAAAACTGTTTTTT.

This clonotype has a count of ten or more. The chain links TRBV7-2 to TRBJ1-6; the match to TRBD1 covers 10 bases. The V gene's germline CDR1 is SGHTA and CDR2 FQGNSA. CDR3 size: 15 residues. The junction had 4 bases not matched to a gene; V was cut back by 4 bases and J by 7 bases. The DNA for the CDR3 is TGTGCCAGCAGCTCCCGACAGGGGGCCAATTCACCCCTCCACTTT. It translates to CASSSRQGANSPLHF.

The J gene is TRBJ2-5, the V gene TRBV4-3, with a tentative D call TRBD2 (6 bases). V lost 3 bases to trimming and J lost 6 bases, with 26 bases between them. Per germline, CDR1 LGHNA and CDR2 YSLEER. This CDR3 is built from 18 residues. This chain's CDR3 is CASSHPRTNGLARKTQYF. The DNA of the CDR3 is TGCGCCAGCAGCCACCCCCGGACTAACGGGCTAGCGAGGAAGACCCAGTACTTC.

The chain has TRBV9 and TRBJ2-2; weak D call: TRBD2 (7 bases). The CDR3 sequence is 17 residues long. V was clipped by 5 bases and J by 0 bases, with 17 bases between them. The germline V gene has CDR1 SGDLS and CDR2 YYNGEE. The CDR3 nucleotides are TGTGCCAGCAGTCTTTCGGGCGGGGGCCCGAACACCGGGGAGCTGTTTTTT. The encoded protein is CASSLSGGGPNTGELFF.

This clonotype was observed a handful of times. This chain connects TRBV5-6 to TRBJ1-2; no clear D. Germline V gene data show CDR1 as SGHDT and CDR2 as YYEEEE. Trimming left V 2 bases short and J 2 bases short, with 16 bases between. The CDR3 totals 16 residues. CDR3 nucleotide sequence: TGTGCCAGCAGCTTACGCGTCCCACTCTCCAACTATGGCTACACCTTC. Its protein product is CASSLRVPLSNYGYTF.

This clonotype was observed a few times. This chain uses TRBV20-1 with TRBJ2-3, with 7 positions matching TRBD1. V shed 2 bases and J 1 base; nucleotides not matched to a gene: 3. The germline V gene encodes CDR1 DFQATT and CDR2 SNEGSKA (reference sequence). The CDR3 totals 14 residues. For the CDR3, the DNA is TGCAGTGCTAGAAGGGACAGCCGCACAGATACGCAGTATTTT. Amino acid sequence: CSARRDSRTDTQYF.

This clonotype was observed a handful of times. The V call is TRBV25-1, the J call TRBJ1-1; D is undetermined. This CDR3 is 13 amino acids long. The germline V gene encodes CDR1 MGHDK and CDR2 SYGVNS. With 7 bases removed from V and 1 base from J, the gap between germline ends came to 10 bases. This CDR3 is CASTLGGNTEAFF. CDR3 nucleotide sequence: TGTGCCAGCACCCTAGGCGGGAACACTGAAGCTTTCTTT.

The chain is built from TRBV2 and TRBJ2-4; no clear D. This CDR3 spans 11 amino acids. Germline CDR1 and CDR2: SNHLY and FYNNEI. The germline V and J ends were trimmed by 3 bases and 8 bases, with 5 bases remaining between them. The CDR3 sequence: CASSDGYIQYF. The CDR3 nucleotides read TGTGCCAGCAGTGACGGTTACATTCAGTACTTC. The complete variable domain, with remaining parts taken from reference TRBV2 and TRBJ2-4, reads EPEVTQTPSHQVTQMGQEVILRCVPISNHLYFYWYRQILGQKVEFLVSFYNNEISEKSEIFDDQFSVERPDGSNFTLKIRSTKLEDSAMYFCASSDGYIQYFGAGTRLSVL.

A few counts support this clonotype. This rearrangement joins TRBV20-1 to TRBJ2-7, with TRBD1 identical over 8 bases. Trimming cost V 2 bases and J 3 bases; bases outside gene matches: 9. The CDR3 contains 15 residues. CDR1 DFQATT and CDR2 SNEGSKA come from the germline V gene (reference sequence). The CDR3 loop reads CSARSQRGTGYEQYF. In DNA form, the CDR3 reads TGCAGTGCTAGATCCCAACGTGGGACAGGCTACGAGCAGTACTTC.

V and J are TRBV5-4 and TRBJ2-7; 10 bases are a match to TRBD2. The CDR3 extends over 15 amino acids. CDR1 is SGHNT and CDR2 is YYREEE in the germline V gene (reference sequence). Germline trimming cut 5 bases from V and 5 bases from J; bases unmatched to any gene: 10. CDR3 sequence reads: CASSPSGGSGNEQYF. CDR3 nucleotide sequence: TGTGCCAGCAGTCCTAGCGGGGGCAGCGGAAACGAGCAGTACTTC.

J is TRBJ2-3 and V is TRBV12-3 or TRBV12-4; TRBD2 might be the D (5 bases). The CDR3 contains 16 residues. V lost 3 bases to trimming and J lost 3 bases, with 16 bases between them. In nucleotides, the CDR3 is TGTGCCAGCAGTTTTAATGGAGCGGTTAAAACAGATACGCAGTATTTT. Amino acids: CASSFNGAVKTDTQYF.

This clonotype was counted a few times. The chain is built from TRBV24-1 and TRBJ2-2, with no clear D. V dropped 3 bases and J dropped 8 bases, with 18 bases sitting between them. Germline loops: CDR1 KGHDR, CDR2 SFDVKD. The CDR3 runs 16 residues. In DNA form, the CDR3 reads TGTGCCACCAGTGATCCCCCAAAAGGGTCAAGGGGGGAGCTGTTTTTT. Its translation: CATSDPPKGSRGELFF.

CDR3 bases: TGCGCCAGCAGCCTCTCACAGGGAACCACCGGGGAGCTGTTTTTT. Encoded protein: CASSLSQGTTGELFF. The chain has TRBV5-1 and TRBJ2-2, with D perhaps TRBD1 (6 bases). The germline V gene has CDR1 SGHRS and CDR2 YFSETQ. CDR3 length: 15 amino acids. V gave up 4 bases and J gave up 4 bases, with 14 bases separating them. The full variable domain, in which reference TRBV5-1 and TRBJ2-2 provide the parts outside the CDR3, is KAGVTQTPRYLIKTRGQQVTLSCSPISGHRSVSWYQQTPGQGLQFLFEYFSETQRNKGNFPGRFSGRQFSNSRSEMNVSTLELGDSALYLCASSLSQGTTGELFFGEGSRLTVL.

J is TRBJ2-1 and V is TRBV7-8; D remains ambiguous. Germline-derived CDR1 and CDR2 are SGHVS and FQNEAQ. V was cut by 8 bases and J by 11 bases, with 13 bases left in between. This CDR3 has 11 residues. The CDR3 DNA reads TGTGCCAGCCGACCTATGGGGAAGCAGTTCTTC. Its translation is CASRPMGKQFF. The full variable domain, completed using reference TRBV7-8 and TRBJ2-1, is GAGVSQSPRYKVAKRGQDVALRCDPISGHVSLFWYQQALGQGPEFLTYFQNEAQLDKSGLPSDRFFAERPEGSVSTLKIQRTQQEDSAVYLCASRPMGKQFFGPGTRLTVL.

The CDR3 sequence: CASSFWWQAAVSTDTQYF. The CDR3 region has the DNA TGCGCCAGCAGCTTTTGGTGGCAGGCCGCTGTGAGCACAGATACGCAGTATTTT. The chain uses TRBV5-1 and TRBJ2-3; D gene uncertain. Germline V gives CDR1 SGHRS, CDR2 YFSETQ. V lost 2 bases and J lost 0, with 19 bases in between. There are 18 residues in the CDR3.

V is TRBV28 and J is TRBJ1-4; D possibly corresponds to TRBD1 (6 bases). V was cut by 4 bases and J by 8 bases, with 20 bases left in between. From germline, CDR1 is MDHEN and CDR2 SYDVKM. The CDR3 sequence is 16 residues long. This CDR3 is CASSSPPRGLWEKLFF. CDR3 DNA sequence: TGTGCCAGCAGTTCCCCACCCAGGGGCCTTTGGGAAAAACTGTTTTTT.

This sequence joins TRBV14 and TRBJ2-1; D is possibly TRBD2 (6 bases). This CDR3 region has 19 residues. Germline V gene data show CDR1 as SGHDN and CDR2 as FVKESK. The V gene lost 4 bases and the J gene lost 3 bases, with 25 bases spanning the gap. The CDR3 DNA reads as TGTGCCAGCAGCCCTCTGGCGGGACCCTACTTACCCAACTACAATGAGCAGTTCTTC. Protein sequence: CASSPLAGPYLPNYNEQFF. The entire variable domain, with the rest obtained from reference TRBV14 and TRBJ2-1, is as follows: EAGVTQFPSHSVIEKGQTVTLRCDPISGHDNLYWYRRVMGKEIKFLLHFVKESKQDESGMPNNRFLAERTGGTYSTLKVQPAELEDSGVYFCASSPLAGPYLPNYNEQFFGPGTRLTVL.

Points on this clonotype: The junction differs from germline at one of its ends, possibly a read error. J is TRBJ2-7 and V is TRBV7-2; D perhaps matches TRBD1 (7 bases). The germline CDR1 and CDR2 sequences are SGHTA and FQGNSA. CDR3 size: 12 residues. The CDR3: CASSLADREANF. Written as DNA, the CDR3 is TGTGCCAGCAGCTTAGCCGACAGGGAGGCGAACTTC. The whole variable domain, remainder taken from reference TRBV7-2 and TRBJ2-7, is GAGVSQSPSNKVTEKGKDVELRCDPISGHTALYWYRQSLGQGLEFLIYFQGNSAPDKSGLPSDRFSAERTGGSVSTLTIQRTQQEDSAVYLCASSLADREANFGPGTRLTVT.

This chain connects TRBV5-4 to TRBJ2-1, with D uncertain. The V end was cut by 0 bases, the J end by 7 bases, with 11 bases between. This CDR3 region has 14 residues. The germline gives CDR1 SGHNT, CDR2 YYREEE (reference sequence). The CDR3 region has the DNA TGTGCCAGCAGCTTGGACCTTAATGGGAATGAGCAGTTCTTC. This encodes CASSLDLNGNEQFF. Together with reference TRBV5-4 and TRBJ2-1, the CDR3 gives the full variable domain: ETGVTQSPTHLIKTRGQQVTLRCSSQSGHNTVSWYQQALGQGPQFIFQYYREEENGRGNFPPRFSGLQFPNYSSELNVNALELDDSALYLCASSLDLNGNEQFFGPGTRLTVL.

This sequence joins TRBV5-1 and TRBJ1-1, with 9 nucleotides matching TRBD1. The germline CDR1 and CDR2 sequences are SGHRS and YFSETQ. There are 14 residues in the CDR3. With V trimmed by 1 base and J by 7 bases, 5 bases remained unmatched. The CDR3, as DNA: TGCGCCAGCAGCTTGCCGGGACAGGGTTATGAAGCTTTCTTT. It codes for CASSLPGQGYEAFF.